This T cell receptor (beta chain) originates from a study of tumor-infiltrating lymphocytes in primary liver carcinoma. Study-level information: In every tissue type, samples returned a similar yield of roughly 3.5 to 7.13 million productive TCRbeta reads. General study findings and limits: Lower overlap was observed for tumor-adjacent and tumor-blood pairs relative to tumor region pairs.

To note about this clonotype: Its antigen is currently unknown. At one end the junction does not follow the germline gene, possibly because of a read error.

Unsorted bulk tissue (roughly 17-33 mg) underwent RNA and DNA co-extraction. Five distinct regions per tumor were sampled. From around 0.5 ug total RNA, TCR beta cDNA was generated with a primer in the constant region. For TCR beta, libraries were produced by three nested multiplex PCR rounds using slightly modified ARM-PCR. Amplification in the first two PCR rounds was performed using TRBV1-TRBV30 forward primers and a C-beta reverse primer for approximately 10 cycles each. TCRdb itself ran the multiplex PCR reads through MiXCR, one entry per CDR3 protein. The sample lists more than 45,000 distinct CDR3 sequences; about 70% were seen once. Looked up from germline, CDR1 is MGHRA and CDR2 is YSYEKL. This CDR3 spans 13 amino acids.

The sequence was collected from a man aged 35-49 years with primary liver carcinoma and hepatitis B virus infection. The V call is TRBV4-1, the J call TRBJ1-2, with a weak D call TRBD1 (5 bases). Sequencing was done on a sample of liver tumor tissue from sampling region 3. Subset here: tumor region T3, left-lateral pole. CDR3 amino acids: CVSSETAIYGNTF. The CDR3 DNA reads TGCGTCAGCAGCGAGACAGCTATCTATGGCAACACCTTC.